This record concerns one T cell receptor (beta chain) sequence. Its antigen remains unidentified. Nothing much larger sits one base from this clone, and base qualities are not available. V sheds 8 bases and J sheds 4 bases, leaving 12 bases between their ends. From the cysteine up to the phenylalanine, the CDR3 has a length of 13 residues. Only the CDR3 DNA stays, 39 bases, in frame from base 1. The germline V gene provides CDR1 MDHEN and CDR2 SYDVKM. TCRbeta CDR3 regions were amplified from genomic DNA using the immunoSEQ Assay, a bias-controlled multiplex PCR. For the original study's pipeline: Within the assay, amplification of reference gene primers was used to estimate how many nucleated cells each sample contained. To quantify the absolute abundance of each unique TCRbeta CDR3 rearrangement, sequence reads were collapsed and filtered. For each sample, productive Simpson clonality was calculated by taking the square root of Simpson's diversity index across productive rearrangements. TCRdb took over this immuneACCESS table, retaining in-frame rearrangements with V and J assigned. Such tables are incomplete; in checked studies, under half of the missing clones stem from an unresolved V gene, and the remainder is unexplained. The DNA was the basis for D and trimming; V, J and clone size are from that table. Across this sample there are about 71,000 clones, with approximately 92% seen only once. The top ten hold under 0.8% of the sample.

Whole blood was collected in K2EDTA tubes by collaborating institutions according to the institutions' own protocols. For TCRbeta analysis, collaborators shipped samples as frozen whole blood, isolated PBMCs, or DNA extracted from either of those sample types. The sample comes from a study of blood T cell repertoires in COVID-19 (dated by TCRdb to 2020 to 2022). In terms of the full investigation: Collaborator samples came from the United States, Italy and Spain and covered acute and convalescent phases of COVID-19. The material from the prospective study consisted of cDNA or gDNA derived from T cells, B-cell-depleted T cells, or PBMCs. Deeply sampled blood TCRbeta repertoires from subjects exposed to, actively infected with, or recovered from COVID-19 were included in the dataset. The repertoires were released in a freely available public database meant as a resource for research on the immune response to SARS-CoV-2. Samples came from the ongoing ImmuneRACE study (first 160 participants) plus 1,254 subjects from 6 global collaborators. A de-identified subject ID, COVID-19 status, age in years and sex were almost always included in the sample metadata. Where available, HLA class I and class II types were obtained from metadata supplied by the sample provider rather than from assay-based typing. The paper's findings and limits, for the study overall: The quantity of clinical and demographic metadata differed by source and by participant and was supplied without curation.

The clonotype comes from a woman of 80 years or more with acute or convalescent COVID-19. The rearrangement joined TRBV28 to TRBJ1-5, with TRBD1 perhaps the D gene, on 5 matching bases. The sample taken for sequencing was peripheral blood. CDR3 protein: CASSRQRNQPQHF. The sequenced DNA is TGTGCCAGCTCTCGACAGAGGAATCAGCCCCAGCATTTT.